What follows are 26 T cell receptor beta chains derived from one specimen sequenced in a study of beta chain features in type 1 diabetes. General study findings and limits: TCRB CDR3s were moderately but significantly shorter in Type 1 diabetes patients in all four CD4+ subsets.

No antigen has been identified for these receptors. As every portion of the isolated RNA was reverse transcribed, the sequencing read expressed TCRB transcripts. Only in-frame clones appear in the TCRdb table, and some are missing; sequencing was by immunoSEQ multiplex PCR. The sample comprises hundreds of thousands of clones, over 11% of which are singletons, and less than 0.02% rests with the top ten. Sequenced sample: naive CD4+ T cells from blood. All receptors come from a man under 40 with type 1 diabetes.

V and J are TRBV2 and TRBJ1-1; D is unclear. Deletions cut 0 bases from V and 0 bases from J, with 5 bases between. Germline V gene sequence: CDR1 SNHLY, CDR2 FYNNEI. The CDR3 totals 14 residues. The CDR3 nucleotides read TGTGCCAGCAGTGAAGCGCGGTTGAACACTGAAGCTTTCTTT. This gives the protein CASSEARLNTEAFF.

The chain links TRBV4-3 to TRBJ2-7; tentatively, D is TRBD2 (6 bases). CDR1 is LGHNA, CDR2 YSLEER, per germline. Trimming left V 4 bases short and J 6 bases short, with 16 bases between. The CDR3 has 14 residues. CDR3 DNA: TGCGCCAGCAGCCGCTTAGGAGGGCAAGGCGAGCAGTACTTC. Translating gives CASSRLGGQGEQYF.

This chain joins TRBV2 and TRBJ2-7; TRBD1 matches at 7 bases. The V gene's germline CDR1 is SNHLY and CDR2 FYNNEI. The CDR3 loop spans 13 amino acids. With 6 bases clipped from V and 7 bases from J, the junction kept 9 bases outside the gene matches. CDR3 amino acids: CASSGGQAREQYF. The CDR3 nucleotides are TGTGCCAGCAGCGGAGGACAGGCGCGTGAGCAGTACTTC.

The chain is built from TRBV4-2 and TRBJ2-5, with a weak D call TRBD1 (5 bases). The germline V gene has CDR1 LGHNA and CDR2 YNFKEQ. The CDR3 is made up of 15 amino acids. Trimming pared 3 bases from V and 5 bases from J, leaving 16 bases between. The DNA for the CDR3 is TGTGCCAGCAGCCAGGGGCCTGGAAATCTGGAGACCCAGTACTTC. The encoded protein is CASSQGPGNLETQYF.

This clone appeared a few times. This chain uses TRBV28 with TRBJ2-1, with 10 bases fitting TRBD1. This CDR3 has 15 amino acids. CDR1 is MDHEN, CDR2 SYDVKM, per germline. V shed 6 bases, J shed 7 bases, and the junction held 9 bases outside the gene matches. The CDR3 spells CASRSTGQGINEQFF. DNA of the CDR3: TGTGCCAGCAGATCAACGGGACAGGGGATAAATGAGCAGTTCTTC.

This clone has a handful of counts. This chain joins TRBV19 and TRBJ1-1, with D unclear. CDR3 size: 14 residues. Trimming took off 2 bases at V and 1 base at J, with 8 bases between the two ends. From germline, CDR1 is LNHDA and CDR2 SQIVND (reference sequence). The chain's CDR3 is CASSITPSNTEAFF. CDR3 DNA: TGTGCCAGTAGTATAACTCCGTCGAACACTGAAGCTTTCTTT.

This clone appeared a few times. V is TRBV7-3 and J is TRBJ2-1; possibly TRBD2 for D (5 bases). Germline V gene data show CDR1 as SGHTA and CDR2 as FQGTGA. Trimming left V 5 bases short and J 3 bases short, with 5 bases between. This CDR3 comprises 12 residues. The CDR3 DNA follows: TGTGCCAGCAGCCGGGACTACAATGAGCAGTTCTTC. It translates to CASSRDYNEQFF.

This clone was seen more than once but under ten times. The chain's CDR3 is CASRQGGGYTF. CDR3 nucleotides: TGTGCCAGCAGACAGGGCGGAGGCTACACCTTC. The chain combines TRBV2 with TRBJ1-2, with D perhaps TRBD1 (6 bases). The V gene lost 6 bases and the J gene lost 8 bases, with 10 bases spanning the gap. The CDR3 consists of 11 residues. Germline V gene data show CDR1 as SNHLY and CDR2 as FYNNEI. Based on the CDR3 plus reference TRBV2 and TRBJ1-2, the full variable domain is EPEVTQTPSHQVTQMGQEVILRCVPISNHLYFYWYRQILGQKVEFLVSFYNNEISEKSEIFDDQFSVERPDGSNFTLKIRSTKLEDSAMYFCASRQGGGYTFGSGTRLTVV.

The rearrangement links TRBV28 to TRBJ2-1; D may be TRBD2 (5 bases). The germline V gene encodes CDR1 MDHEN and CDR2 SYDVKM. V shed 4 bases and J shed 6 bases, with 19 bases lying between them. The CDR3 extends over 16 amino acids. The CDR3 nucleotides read TGTGCCAGCAGTTCGTCTAGCTTTCTGATTGGCAATGAGCAGTTCTTC. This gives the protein CASSSSSFLIGNEQFF.

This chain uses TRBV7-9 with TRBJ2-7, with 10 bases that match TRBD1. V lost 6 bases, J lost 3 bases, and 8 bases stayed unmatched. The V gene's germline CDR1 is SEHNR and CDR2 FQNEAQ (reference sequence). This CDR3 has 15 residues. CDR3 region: CASSQTGGTVYEQYF. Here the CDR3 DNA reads TGTGCCAGCAGTCAGACAGGGGGCACTGTCTACGAGCAGTACTTC.

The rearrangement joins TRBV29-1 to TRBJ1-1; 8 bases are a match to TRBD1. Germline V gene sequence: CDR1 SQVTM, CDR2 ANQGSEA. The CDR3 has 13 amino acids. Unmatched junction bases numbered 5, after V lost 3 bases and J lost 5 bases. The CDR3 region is CSVETQGGTEAFF. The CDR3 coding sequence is TGCAGCGTTGAGACACAGGGGGGGACTGAAGCTTTCTTT.

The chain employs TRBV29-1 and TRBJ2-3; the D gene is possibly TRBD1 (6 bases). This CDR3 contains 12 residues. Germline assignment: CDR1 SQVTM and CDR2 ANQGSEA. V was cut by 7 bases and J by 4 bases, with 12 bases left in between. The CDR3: CSARQAPDTQYF. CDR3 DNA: TGCAGCGCCCGACAGGCCCCAGATACGCAGTATTTT.

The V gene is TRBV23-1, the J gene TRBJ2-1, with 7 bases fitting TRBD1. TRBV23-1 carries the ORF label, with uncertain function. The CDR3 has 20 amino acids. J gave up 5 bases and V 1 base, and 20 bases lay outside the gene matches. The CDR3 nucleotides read TGCGCCAGCAGTCAATTGGGATGGGCAGTCCCGCCAGGGGGACACAATGAGCAGTTCTTC. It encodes CASSQLGWAVPPGGHNEQFF.

CDR3 region: CASSTTDHYEQYF. DNA of the CDR3: TGTGCCAGCAGTACGACAGACCACTACGAGCAGTACTTC. The rearrangement joins TRBV25-1 to TRBJ2-7; maybe TRBD1 (5 bases). Germline values: CDR1 MGHDK, CDR2 SYGVNS. This CDR3 comprises 13 residues. With 5 bases removed from V and 3 bases from J, the gap between germline ends came to 11 bases.

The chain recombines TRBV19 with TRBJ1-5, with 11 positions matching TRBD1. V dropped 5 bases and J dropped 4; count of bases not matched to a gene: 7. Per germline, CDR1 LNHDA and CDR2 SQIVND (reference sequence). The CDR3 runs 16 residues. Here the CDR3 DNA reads TGTGCCAGTAGTTGGGTTTGGGACAGGGGGAATCAGCCCCAGCATTTT. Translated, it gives CASSWVWDRGNQPQHF.

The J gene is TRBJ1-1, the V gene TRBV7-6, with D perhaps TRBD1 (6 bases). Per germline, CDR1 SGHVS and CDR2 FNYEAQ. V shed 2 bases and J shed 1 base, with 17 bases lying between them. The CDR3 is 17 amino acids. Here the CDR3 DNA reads TGTGCCAGCAGCTTACGTCCCAGGGGAGTAGGGAACACTGAAGCTTTCTTT. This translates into CASSLRPRGVGNTEAFF.

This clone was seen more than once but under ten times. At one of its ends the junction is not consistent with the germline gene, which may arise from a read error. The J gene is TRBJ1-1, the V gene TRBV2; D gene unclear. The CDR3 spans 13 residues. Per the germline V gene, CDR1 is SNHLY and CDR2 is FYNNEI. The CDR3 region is CATNQEVKTEAFF. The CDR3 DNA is TGTGCGACCAACCAGGAGGTGAAGACTGAAGCTTTCTTT.

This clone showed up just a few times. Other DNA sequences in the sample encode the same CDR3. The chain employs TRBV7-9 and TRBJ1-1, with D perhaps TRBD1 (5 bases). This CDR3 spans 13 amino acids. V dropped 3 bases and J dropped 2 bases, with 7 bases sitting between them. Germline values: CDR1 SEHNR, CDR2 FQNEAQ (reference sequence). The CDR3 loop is CASSFDSNTEAFF. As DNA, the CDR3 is TGTGCCAGCAGCTTCGACAGTAACACTGAAGCTTTCTTT. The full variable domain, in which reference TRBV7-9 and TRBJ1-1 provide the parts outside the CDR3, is DTGVSQNPRHKITKRGQNVTFRCDPISEHNRLYWYRQTLGQGPEFLTYFQNEAQLEKSRLLSDRFSAERPKGSFSTLEIQRTEQGDSAMYLCASSFDSNTEAFFGQGTRLTVV.

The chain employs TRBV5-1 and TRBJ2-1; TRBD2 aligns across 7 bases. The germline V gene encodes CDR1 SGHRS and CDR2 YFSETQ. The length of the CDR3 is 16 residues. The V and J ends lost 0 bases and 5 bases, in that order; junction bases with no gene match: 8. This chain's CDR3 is CASSLEGAGTHNEQFF. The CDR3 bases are TGCGCCAGCAGCTTGGAGGGAGCGGGAACCCACAATGAGCAGTTCTTC.

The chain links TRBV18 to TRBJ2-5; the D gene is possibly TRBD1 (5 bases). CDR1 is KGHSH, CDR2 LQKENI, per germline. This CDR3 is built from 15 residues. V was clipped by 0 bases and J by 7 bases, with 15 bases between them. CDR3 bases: TGTGCCAGCTCACCACCAAAAGGGGCGGATGTGACCCAGTACTTC. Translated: CASSPPKGADVTQYF.

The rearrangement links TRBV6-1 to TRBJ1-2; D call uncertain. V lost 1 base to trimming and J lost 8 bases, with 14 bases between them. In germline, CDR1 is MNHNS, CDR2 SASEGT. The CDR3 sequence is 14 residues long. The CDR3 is CASSEVAAAWGYTF. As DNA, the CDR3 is TGTGCCAGCAGTGAAGTAGCAGCCGCTTGGGGCTACACCTTC.

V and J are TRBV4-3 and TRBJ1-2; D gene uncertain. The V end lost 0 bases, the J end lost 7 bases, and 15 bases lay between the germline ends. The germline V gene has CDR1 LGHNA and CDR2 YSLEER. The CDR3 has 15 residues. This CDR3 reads CASSQEGAAKSGYTF. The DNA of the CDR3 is TGCGCCAGCAGCCAAGAAGGCGCGGCAAAATCTGGCTACACCTTC.

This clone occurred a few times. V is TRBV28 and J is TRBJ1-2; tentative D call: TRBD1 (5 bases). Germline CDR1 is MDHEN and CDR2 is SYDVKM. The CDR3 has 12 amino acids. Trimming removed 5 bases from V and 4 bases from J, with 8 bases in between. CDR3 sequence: CASSQGTYGYTF. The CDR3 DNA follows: TGTGCCAGCAGTCAGGGAACCTATGGCTACACCTTC.

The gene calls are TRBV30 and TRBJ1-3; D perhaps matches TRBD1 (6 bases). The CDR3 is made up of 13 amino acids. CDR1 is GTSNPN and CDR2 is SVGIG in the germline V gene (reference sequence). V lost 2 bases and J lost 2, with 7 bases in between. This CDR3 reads CAWSKGAGNTIYF. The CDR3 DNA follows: TGTGCCTGGAGTAAGGGGGCTGGAAACACCATATATTTT.

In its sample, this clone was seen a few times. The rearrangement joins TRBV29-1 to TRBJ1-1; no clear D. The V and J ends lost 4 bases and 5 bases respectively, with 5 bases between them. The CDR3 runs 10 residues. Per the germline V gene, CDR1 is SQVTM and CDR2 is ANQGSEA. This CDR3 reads CSVVGTEAFF. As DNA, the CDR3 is TGCAGCGTTGTCGGTACTGAAGCTTTCTTT.

The CDR3 is CASSLRSGSSTDTQYF. DNA for the CDR3: TGTGCCAGCAGCTTACGAAGCGGGAGCTCCACAGATACGCAGTATTTT. The chain carries TRBV7-2 and TRBJ2-3, with 8 nucleotides matching TRBD2. This CDR3 is 16 amino acids long. Looked up from germline, CDR1 is SGHTA and CDR2 is FQGNSA. The V and J ends lost 2 bases and 2 bases, in that order; junction bases with no gene match: 6.